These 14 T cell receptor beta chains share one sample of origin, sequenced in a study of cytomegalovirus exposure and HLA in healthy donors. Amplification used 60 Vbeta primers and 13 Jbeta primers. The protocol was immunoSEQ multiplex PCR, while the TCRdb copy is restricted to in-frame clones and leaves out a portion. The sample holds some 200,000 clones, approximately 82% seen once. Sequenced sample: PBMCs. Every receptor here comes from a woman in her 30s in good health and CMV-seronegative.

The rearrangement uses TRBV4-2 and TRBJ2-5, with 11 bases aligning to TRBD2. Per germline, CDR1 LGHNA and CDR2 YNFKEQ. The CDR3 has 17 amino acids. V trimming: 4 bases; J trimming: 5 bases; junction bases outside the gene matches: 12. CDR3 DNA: TGTGCCAGCAGCCGAAATAGCGGGAGGGACGGTGGGGAGACCCAGTACTTC. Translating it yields CASSRNSGRDGGETQYF.

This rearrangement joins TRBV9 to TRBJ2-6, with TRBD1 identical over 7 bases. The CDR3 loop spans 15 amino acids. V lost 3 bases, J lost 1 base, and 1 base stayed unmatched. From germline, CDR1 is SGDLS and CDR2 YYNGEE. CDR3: CASSEQGSGANVLTF. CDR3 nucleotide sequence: TGTGCCAGCAGCGAACAGGGGTCTGGGGCCAACGTCCTGACTTTC.

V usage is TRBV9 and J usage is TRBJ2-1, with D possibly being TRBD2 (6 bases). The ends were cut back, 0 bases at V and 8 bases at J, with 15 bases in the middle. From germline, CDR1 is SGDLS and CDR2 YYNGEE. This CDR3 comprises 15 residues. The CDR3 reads CASSVGPGDQYEQFF. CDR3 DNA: TGTGCCAGCAGCGTAGGGCCGGGGGATCAGTATGAGCAGTTCTTC.

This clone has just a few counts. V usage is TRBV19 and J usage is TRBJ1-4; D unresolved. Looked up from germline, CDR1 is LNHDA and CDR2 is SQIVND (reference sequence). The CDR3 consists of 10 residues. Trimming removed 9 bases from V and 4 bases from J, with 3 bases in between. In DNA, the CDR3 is TGTGCCAGCCTTAATGAAAAACTGTTTTTT. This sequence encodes CASLNEKLFF.

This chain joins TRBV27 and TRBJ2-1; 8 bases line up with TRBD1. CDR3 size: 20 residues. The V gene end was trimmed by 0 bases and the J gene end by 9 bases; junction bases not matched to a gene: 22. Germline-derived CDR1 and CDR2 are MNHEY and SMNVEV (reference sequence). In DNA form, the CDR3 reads TGTGCCAGCAGTTTATCGATAACAAGGGTCGTAGGACAGGGAATCAGTGAGCAGTTCTTC. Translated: CASSLSITRVVGQGISEQFF.

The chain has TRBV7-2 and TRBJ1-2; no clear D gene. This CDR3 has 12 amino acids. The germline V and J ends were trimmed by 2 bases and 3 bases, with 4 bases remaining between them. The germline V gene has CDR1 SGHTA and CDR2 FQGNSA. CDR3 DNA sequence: TGTGCCAGCAGCTTACTCTACTATGGCTACACCTTC. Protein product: CASSLLYYGYTF.

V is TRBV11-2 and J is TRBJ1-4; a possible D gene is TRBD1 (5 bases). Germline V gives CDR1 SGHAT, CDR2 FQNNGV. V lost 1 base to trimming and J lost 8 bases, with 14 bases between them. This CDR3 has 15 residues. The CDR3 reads CASSLGRGGGEKLFF. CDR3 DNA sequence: TGTGCCAGCAGCTTAGGGAGGGGAGGAGGGGAAAAACTGTTTTTT. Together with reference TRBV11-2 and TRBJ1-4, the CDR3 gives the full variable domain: EAGVAQSPRYKIIEKRQSVAFWCNPISGHATLYWYQQILGQGPKLLIQFQNNGVVDDSQLPKDRFSAERLKGVDSTLKIQPAKLEDSAVYLCASSLGRGGGEKLFFGSGTQLSVL.

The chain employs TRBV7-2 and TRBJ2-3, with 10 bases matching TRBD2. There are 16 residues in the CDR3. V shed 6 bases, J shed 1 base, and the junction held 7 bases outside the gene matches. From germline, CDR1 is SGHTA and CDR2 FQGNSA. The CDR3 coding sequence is TGTGCCAGCAGTCAGCAGGGGACTAGCGGCACAGATACGCAGTATTTT. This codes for CASSQQGTSGTDTQYF.

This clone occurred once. The CDR3 is CASSQTIYSASEKLFF. The CDR3 nucleotides are TGTGCCAGCAGCCAAACCATATACTCCGCTTCAGAAAAACTGTTTTTT. This sequence joins TRBV4-2 and TRBJ1-4, with no clear D. V lost 2 bases and J lost 8, with 18 bases in between. CDR1 and CDR2 from the germline V gene are LGHNA and YNFKEQ. The CDR3 loop spans 16 amino acids.

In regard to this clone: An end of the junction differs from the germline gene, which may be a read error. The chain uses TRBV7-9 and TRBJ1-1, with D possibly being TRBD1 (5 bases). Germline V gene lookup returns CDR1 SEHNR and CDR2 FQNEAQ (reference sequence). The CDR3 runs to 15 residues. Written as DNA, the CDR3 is TGTTCCAGCAGCCTCGCCGGGACTTCGAACACTGAAGCTTTCTTT. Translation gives CSSSLAGTSNTEAFF.

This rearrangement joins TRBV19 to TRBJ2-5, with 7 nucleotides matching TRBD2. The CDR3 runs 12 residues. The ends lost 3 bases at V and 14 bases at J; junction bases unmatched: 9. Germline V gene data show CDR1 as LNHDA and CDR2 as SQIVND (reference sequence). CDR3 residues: CASSISGVAVYF. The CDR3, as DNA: TGTGCCAGTAGTATCAGCGGGGTAGCGGTATACTTC.

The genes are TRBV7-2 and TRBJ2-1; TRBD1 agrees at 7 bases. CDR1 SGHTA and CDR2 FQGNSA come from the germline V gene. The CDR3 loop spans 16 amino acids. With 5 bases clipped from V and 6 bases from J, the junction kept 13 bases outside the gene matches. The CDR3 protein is CASSKPIGTAINEQFF. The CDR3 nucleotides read TGTGCCAGCAGCAAACCTATCGGGACAGCCATCAATGAGCAGTTCTTC.

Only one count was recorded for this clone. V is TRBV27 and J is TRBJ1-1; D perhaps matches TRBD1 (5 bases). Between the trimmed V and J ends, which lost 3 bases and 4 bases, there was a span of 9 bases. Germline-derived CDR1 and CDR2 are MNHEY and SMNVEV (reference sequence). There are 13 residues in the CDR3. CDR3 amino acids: CASSFQGGTEAFF. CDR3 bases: TGTGCCAGCAGTTTTCAGGGCGGCACTGAAGCTTTCTTT.

The CDR3 region has the DNA TGTGCCAGCAGTCCTCAGGGGGCATTAAGCAATCAGCCCCAGCATTTT. As protein: CASSPQGALSNQPQHF. The chain combines TRBV27 with TRBJ1-5, with 8 positions matching TRBD1. Per the germline V gene, CDR1 is MNHEY and CDR2 is SMNVEV (reference sequence). The V segment lost 5 bases and the J segment 1 base; nucleotides outside the gene matches: 7. CDR3 size: 16 residues.